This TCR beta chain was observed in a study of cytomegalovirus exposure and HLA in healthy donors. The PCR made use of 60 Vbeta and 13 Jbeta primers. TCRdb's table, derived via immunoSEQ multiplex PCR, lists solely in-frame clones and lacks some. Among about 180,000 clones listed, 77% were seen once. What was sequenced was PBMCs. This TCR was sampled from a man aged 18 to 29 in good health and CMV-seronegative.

CDR3 DNA: TGTGCCAGCAGCTGGAACAGGGGGACTAATGAAAAACTGTTTTTT. It encodes CASSWNRGTNEKLFF. The V call is TRBV7-8, the J call TRBJ1-4; TRBD1 matches at 8 bases. The CDR3 extends over 15 amino acids. V lost 4 bases and J lost 2; bases outside the gene matches: 3. Germline lookup yields CDR1 SGHVS and CDR2 FQNEAQ.